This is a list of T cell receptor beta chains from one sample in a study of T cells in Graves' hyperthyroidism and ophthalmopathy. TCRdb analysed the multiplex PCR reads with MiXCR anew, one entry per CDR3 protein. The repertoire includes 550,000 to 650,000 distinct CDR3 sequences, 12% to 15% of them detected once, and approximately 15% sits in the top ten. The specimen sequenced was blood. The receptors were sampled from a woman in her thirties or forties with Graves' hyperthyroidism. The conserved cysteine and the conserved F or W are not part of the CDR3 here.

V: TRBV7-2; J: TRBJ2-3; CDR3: ASSGTGTSADTQY
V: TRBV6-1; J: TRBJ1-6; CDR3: ASSEDSRASSPLH
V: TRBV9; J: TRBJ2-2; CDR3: ASSGPGTGDPGELF
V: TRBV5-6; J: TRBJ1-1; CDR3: ASSLNHRGRTLFNTEAF
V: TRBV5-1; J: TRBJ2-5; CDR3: ASSLEMWEGLN
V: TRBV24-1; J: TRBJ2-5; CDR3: ATPQGADQEETQY
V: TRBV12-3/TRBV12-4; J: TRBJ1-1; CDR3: ASSSRRGAEAF
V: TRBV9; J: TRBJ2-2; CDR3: ASSVGVAANTGELF
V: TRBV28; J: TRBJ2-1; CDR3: ASSYGQAYNEQF
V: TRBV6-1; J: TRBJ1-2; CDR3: ASSDSGGGYT
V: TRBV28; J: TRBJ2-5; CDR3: ASNEGLAHQETQY
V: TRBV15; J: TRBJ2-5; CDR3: AATNRGIRETQY
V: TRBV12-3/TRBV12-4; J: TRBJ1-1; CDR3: ASSFRGAEAF
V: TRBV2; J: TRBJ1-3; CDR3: ASSEITFGLGNTIY
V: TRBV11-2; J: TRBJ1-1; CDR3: ASSLEPWTGNTEAF
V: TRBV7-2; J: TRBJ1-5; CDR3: ASSLQAHTNQPQH
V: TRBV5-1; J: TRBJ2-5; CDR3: ASSPGGLAGLETQY